The 25 T cell receptor beta chains in this list originate from one sample, sequenced in a study of T cells in Graves' hyperthyroidism and ophthalmopathy. Regions amplified from RNA transcripts were the TCR beta CDR3 regions. In the first-round RT-PCR of the TCR CDR3, the HTBI primer set was used. Each CDR3 protein is one row after TCRdb ran MiXCR on the multiplex PCR reads. Here the sample spans over 500,000 distinct CDR3 sequences, roughly a sixth being singletons. The sequencing sample was made of blood. The receptors here all came from a woman in her thirties with Graves' ophthalmopathy.

This clonotype has at least ten counts. The chain uses TRBV28 and TRBJ2-6; the D is unclear. This CDR3 is built from 15 residues. CDR1 MDHEN and CDR2 SYDVKM come from the germline V gene. V was pared by 4 bases and J by 2 bases, with 9 bases between. For the CDR3, the DNA is TGTGCCAGCAGTTACCCCCCCCCTGGGGCCAACGTCCTGACTTTC. Translation gives CASSYPPPGANVLTF.

The chain carries TRBV19 and TRBJ2-1, with 9 bases identical to TRBD2. The CDR3 has 15 amino acids. Trimming removed 5 bases from V and 7 bases from J; junction bases left unmatched: 9. Germline V gives CDR1 LNHDA, CDR2 SQIVND (reference sequence). CDR3 sequence reads: CASSVASGKGNEQFF. The DNA of the CDR3 is TGTGCCAGTAGTGTAGCTAGCGGGAAGGGGAATGAGCAGTTCTTC.

This clonotype turned up a few times. The rearrangement links TRBV3-1 to TRBJ2-5; 10 bases align to TRBD2. The CDR3 contains 19 residues. V lost 0 bases and J lost 5; bases outside the gene matches: 15. Germline loops: CDR1 LGHDT, CDR2 YNNKEL (reference sequence). DNA of the CDR3: TGTGCCAGCAGCCAAGATTGGGCCCCTAGCGGGAGATCGGAGGAGACCCAGTACTTC. Amino acid sequence: CASSQDWAPSGRSEETQYF.

This clonotype has ten or more counts. The chain has TRBV20-1 and TRBJ1-2, with D possibly being TRBD1 (6 bases). The length of the CDR3 is 13 residues. Germline CDR1 is DFQATT and CDR2 is SNEGSKA (reference sequence). The V end lost 1 base, the J end lost 3 bases, and 9 bases lay between the germline ends. CDR3 coding DNA: TGCAGTGCTAGAGGGACAGCAGACTATGGCTACACCTTC. Its translation is CSARGTADYGYTF.

The table lists this clonotype with many counts. The chain couples TRBV5-1 to TRBJ2-3; maybe TRBD1 (5 bases). Trimming removed 0 bases at V and 2 bases at J, with 10 bases between. Per the germline V gene, CDR1 is SGHRS and CDR2 is YFSETQ. CDR3 size: 15 residues. Here the CDR3 DNA reads TGCGCCAGCAGCTTGGGCGACAGACTCACAGATACGCAGTATTTT. Protein: CASSLGDRLTDTQYF.

The count of this clonotype is one. This chain links TRBV28 with TRBJ2-1, with 7 bases that match TRBD2. The germline CDR1 and CDR2 sequences are MDHEN and SYDVKM. Losses at the gene ends were 6 bases for V and 8 bases for J; bases not matched to a gene: 16. This CDR3 has 16 amino acids. In DNA, the CDR3 is TGTGCCAGCAGCCCCTGGGAGGAGGGGAGGGTCGATGAGCAGTTCTTC. Translating it yields CASSPWEEGRVDEQFF.

This clonotype has at least ten counts. The chain is built from TRBV30 and TRBJ1-2; D remains ambiguous. The V end was cut by 0 bases, the J end by 5 bases, with 16 bases between. CDR1 and CDR2 (germline): GTSNPN, SVGIG (reference sequence). This CDR3 comprises 15 residues. The CDR3 spells CAWSVSQILYYGYTF. CDR3 sequence (DNA): TGTGCCTGGAGTGTATCGCAGATCCTCTATTATGGCTACACCTTC.

The chain is built from TRBV15 and TRBJ2-3; possibly TRBD1 or TRBD2 for D (6 bases each). Deletions cut 0 bases from V and 1 base from J, with 8 bases between. The CDR3 runs 15 residues. Germline CDR1 is LNHNV and CDR2 is YYDKDF (reference sequence). The CDR3 nucleotides read TGTGCCACCAGCAGAGAGAGGGGGGGCACAGATACGCAGTATTTT. Amino acids: CATSRERGGTDTQYF.

The J gene is TRBJ2-2, the V gene TRBV29-1, with 7 positions matching TRBD1. The CDR3 is made up of 15 amino acids. With 4 bases clipped from V and 2 bases from J, the junction kept 7 bases outside the gene matches. Looked up from germline, CDR1 is SQVTM and CDR2 is ANQGSEA. The CDR3 spells CSVVVGTENTGELFF. CDR3 sequence (DNA): TGCAGCGTTGTTGTCGGGACAGAAAACACCGGGGAGCTGTTTTTT.

This clonotype was observed a handful of times. The chain links TRBV5-1 to TRBJ1-3; no clear D. Germline V lookup: CDR1 SGHRS, CDR2 YFSETQ. This CDR3 comprises 16 residues. Trimming stripped 3 bases from V and 0 bases from J, with 13 bases between. The CDR3: CASSSPSPGSGNTIYF. The CDR3 DNA reads as TGCGCCAGCAGCTCCCCTTCCCCCGGCTCTGGAAACACCATATATTTT. Full variable domain (remainder filled in from reference TRBV5-1 and TRBJ1-3): KAGVTQTPRYLIKTRGQQVTLSCSPISGHRSVSWYQQTPGQGLQFLFEYFSETQRNKGNFPGRFSGRQFSNSRSEMNVSTLELGDSALYLCASSSPSPGSGNTIYFGEGSWLTVV.

As concerns this clonotype: This could be a read error, since a much larger clone is one nucleotide away. This chain links TRBV10-3 with TRBJ1-2; 10 bases are a match to TRBD1. Germline-derived CDR1 and CDR2 are ENHRY and SYGVKD. With 4 bases clipped from V and 9 bases from J, the junction kept 11 bases outside the gene matches. The CDR3 extends over 15 amino acids. CDR3 residues: CAISAGTGARRSYTF. Here the CDR3 DNA reads TGTGCCATCAGTGCCGGGACAGGGGCCCGAAGGAGCTACACCTTC.

About this clonotype itself: This may be a read error: a much more frequent sequence differs by one nucleotide. The CDR3 sequence: CATELLDEQYF. The CDR3 nucleotides are TGTGCCACTGAACTTCTGGATGAGCAGTACTTC. The chain combines TRBV7-2 with TRBJ2-7, with D uncertain. With 10 bases removed from V and 7 bases from J, the gap between germline ends came to 14 bases. The CDR3 has 11 residues. The germline CDR1 and CDR2 sequences are SGHTA and FQGNSA.

This clonotype was counted at least ten times. The V call is TRBV4-1, the J call TRBJ2-3; no reliable D call. The germline CDR1 and CDR2 sequences are MGHRA and YSYEKL. The V end was cut by 6 bases, the J end by 0 bases, with 13 bases between. This CDR3 contains 15 residues. The CDR3 nucleotides are TGCGCCAGCAGTCCAAGAGGTCCCAGCACAGATACGCAGTATTTT. Translating it yields CASSPRGPSTDTQYF.

This clonotype was picked up a small number of times. V usage is TRBV28 and J usage is TRBJ1-5, with 7 nucleotides matching TRBD1. V shed 8 bases, J shed 3 bases, and the junction held 4 bases outside the gene matches. This CDR3 comprises 13 residues. Germline CDR1 MDHEN, CDR2 SYDVKM. The CDR3 DNA sequence: TGTGCCAGCCAGGACAGGTCCAATCAGCCCCAGCATTTT. The encoded protein is CASQDRSNQPQHF.

On this clonotype itself: It may be a read error: a sequence one base away is much more abundant. The rearrangement joins TRBV20-1 to TRBJ1-1; no clear D gene. The CDR3 covers 14 residues. Germline V gives CDR1 DFQATT, CDR2 SNEGSKA (reference sequence). CDR3 sequence reads: CSVRDGRMNTEAFF. The CDR3 DNA reads as TGCAGTGTTAGAGATGGGCGGATGAACACTGAAGCTTTCTTT.

This clonotype was picked up many times. One end of the junction is discordant with germline, which a read error may explain. This chain joins TRBV5-1 and TRBJ2-2, with TRBD1 identical over 7 bases. The CDR3 extends over 15 amino acids. Germline CDR1 is SGHRS and CDR2 is YFSETQ. The CDR3 DNA sequence: TGCGCCAGCAGCACTATCAGGGGGAACTCCGGGGAGCTGTTTTTT. Its translation: CASSTIRGNSGELFF. The variable domain in full, with the rest retrieved from reference TRBV5-1 and TRBJ2-2, is KAGVTQTPRYLIKTRGQQVTLSCSPISGHRSVSWYQQTPGQGLQFLFEYFSETQRNKGNFPGRFSGRQFSNSRSEMNVSTLELGDSALYLCASSTIRGNSGELFFGEGSRLTVL.

The chain recombines TRBV11-1 with TRBJ2-1; 10 bases agree with TRBD2. The CDR3 covers 15 residues. Germline CDR1 and CDR2: SGHAT and FQDESV (reference sequence). The junction had 9 bases not matched to a gene; V was cut back by 4 bases and J by 9 bases. DNA for the CDR3: TGTGCCAGCAGCTCCCAGCGGGAGGGGATTCGTGAGCAGTTCTTC. Its translation: CASSSQREGIREQFF.

This clonotype appeared a few times. The V call is TRBV4-2, the J call TRBJ2-5, with a possible D match to TRBD1 (6 bases). Germline CDR1 is LGHNA and CDR2 is YNFKEQ. V shed 1 base and J shed 2 bases, with 11 bases lying between them. This CDR3 is 15 amino acids long. The CDR3, as DNA: TGTGCCAGCAGCCAAGCGGACAGACAACAAGAGACCCAGTACTTC. Translation: CASSQADRQQETQYF.

This clonotype showed up many times. J is TRBJ1-1 and V is TRBV5-1; D remains unclear. This CDR3 is 14 amino acids long. V dropped 6 bases and J dropped 0 bases, with 12 bases sitting between them. CDR1 is SGHRS and CDR2 is YFSETQ in the germline V gene. The DNA of the CDR3 is TGCGCCAGCACTTTAGGTGGCTTGAACACTGAAGCTTTCTTT. Protein sequence: CASTLGGLNTEAFF.

This clonotype has just a few counts. The rearrangement links TRBV19 to TRBJ1-1; D call uncertain. The CDR3 runs 13 residues. CDR1 is LNHDA and CDR2 is SQIVND in the germline V gene (reference sequence). V was cut by 5 bases and J by 2 bases, with 9 bases left in between. Written as DNA, the CDR3 is TGTGCCAGTAGTGAACAGACAAACACTGAAGCTTTCTTT. This encodes CASSEQTNTEAFF.

This clonotype has ten or more counts. The genes are TRBV2 and TRBJ2-1, with D maybe TRBD2 (5 bases). CDR1 is SNHLY, CDR2 FYNNEI, per germline. The CDR3 covers 14 residues. The V end was cut by 1 base, the J end by 13 bases, with 17 bases between. The CDR3 sequence: CASSEGPGIGLQFF. The CDR3 DNA follows: TGTGCCAGCAGTGAAGGCCCGGGGATCGGCCTACAGTTCTTC.

The rearrangement uses TRBV9 and TRBJ2-7; D gene unclear. This CDR3 is 14 amino acids long. V was trimmed by 7 bases and J by 1 base, leaving 15 bases between them. CDR1 is SGDLS and CDR2 is YYNGEE in the germline V gene. For the CDR3, the DNA is TGTGCCAGCGGGCAGGCTGACATTTCCTACGAGCAGTACTTC. Translating gives CASGQADISYEQYF.

The chain joins TRBV7-9 to TRBJ2-7; TRBD2 aligns across 7 bases. Germline loops: CDR1 SEHNR, CDR2 FQNEAQ (reference sequence). The CDR3 loop spans 15 amino acids. The V gene end was trimmed by 5 bases and the J gene end by 3 bases; junction bases not matched to a gene: 10. The CDR3 loop reads CASSGQTSALYEQYF. CDR3 in DNA: TGTGCCAGCAGCGGCCAAACTAGCGCGCTCTACGAGCAGTACTTC.

V gene TRBV12-3 or TRBV12-4 combines with J gene TRBJ2-1; D is undetermined. V shed 2 bases and J shed 4 bases, with 9 bases lying between them. This CDR3 is 14 amino acids long. This CDR3 reads CASSLSVRYNEQFF. In DNA form, the CDR3 reads TGTGCCAGCAGTTTATCGGTTCGGTACAATGAGCAGTTCTTC.

This clonotype was counted at least ten times. The chain combines TRBV28 with TRBJ2-5, with 8 bases that match TRBD2. The CDR3 is 15 amino acids. The germline gives CDR1 MDHEN, CDR2 SYDVKM. The V segment lost 9 bases and the J segment 3 bases; nucleotides outside the gene matches: 12. The CDR3 here is CARAGDTPTKETQYF. The CDR3 DNA follows: TGTGCCAGAGCGGGGGATACTCCGACGAAAGAGACCCAGTACTTC. The full variable domain, completed using reference TRBV28 and TRBJ2-5, is DVKVTQSSRYLVKRTGEKVFLECVQDMDHENMFWYRQDPGLGLRLIYFSYDVKMKEKGDIPEGYSVSREKKERFSLILESASTNQTSMYLCARAGDTPTKETQYFGPGTRLLVL.